This TCR beta chain was observed in a study of shared clonotypes between healthy human individuals. TCRdb's copy holds only in-frame clones and misses some; the assay was immunoSEQ multiplex PCR. The sample lists roughly 2.2 million clones; 85% to 95% were seen once. As to this clone: This specimen includes other DNA sequences encoding the same CDR3.

CDR1 is SGDLS and CDR2 is YYNGEE in the germline V gene. CDR3 length: 13 residues. Trimming took off 0 bases at V and 4 bases at J, with 7 bases between the two ends. The TCR originated in a man aged 18 to 30 in good health. Some clones in this sample may be carry-over from other donors' samples. What was sequenced was naive CD4+ T cells from PBMCs. Sample subset: CD45RA+ positively selected. The chain links TRBV9 to TRBJ2-5; no clear D. The CDR3 nucleotides read TGTGCCAGCAGCGTAGATCTGGGAGAGACCCAGTACTTC. Protein sequence: CASSVDLGETQYF.